Presented here are 25 T cell receptor beta chains from one specimen sequenced in a study of shared clonotypes between healthy human individuals. This table comes from immunoSEQ multiplex PCR, and its TCRdb copy is limited to in-frame clones, with some not included. The sample yields around 700,000 clones, roughly 70% seen once. Material: memory CD4+ T cells sorted from blood. The subset was: CD45RA-negative fraction. These receptors all come from a woman aged 25 to 39 in good health.

V gene TRBV25-1 combines with J gene TRBJ2-3; no firm D call. Trimming took off 6 bases at V and 6 bases at J, with 16 bases between the two ends. Germline assignment: CDR1 MGHDK and CDR2 SYGVNS. This CDR3 has 14 amino acids. The CDR3 DNA reads as TGTGCCAGCAGCCGAACCTTAAGGTTGGATACGCAGTATTTT. This gives the protein CASSRTLRLDTQYF.

V and J are TRBV5-1 and TRBJ2-1; 14 positions match TRBD2. Trimming at V came to 3 bases and at J to 7 bases, leaving 6 bases not matched to a gene. The CDR3 runs 16 residues. Germline lookup yields CDR1 SGHRS and CDR2 YFSETQ. The CDR3 nucleotides read TGCGCCAGCAGCTCGGGACTAGCGGGAGTTGGTAATGAGCAGTTCTTC. It encodes CASSSGLAGVGNEQFF.

The chain uses TRBV5-4 and TRBJ1-2; TRBD1 matches at 7 bases. CDR1 and CDR2 from the germline V gene are SGHNT and YYREEE (reference sequence). V trimming: 4 bases; J trimming: 2 bases; junction bases outside the gene matches: 5. The CDR3 has 14 residues. CDR3 residues: CASSKGTENYGYTF. CDR3 bases: TGTGCCAGCAGCAAAGGGACAGAGAACTATGGCTACACCTTC. The full variable domain, completed using reference TRBV5-4 and TRBJ1-2, is ETGVTQSPTHLIKTRGQQVTLRCSSQSGHNTVSWYQQALGQGPQFIFQYYREEENGRGNFPPRFSGLQFPNYSSELNVNALELDDSALYLCASSKGTENYGYTFGSGTRLTVV.

This clone appeared a few times. V and J are TRBV5-4 and TRBJ2-2, with 7 bases identical to TRBD2. The CDR3 is made up of 18 amino acids. J was trimmed by 4 bases and V by 0 bases; bases with no gene match: 12. Germline V gene lookup returns CDR1 SGHNT and CDR2 YYREEE (reference sequence). CDR3 in amino acids: CASSLGLAGSRGTGELFF. In DNA form, the CDR3 reads TGTGCCAGCAGCTTGGGACTAGCAGGGTCTCGAGGCACCGGGGAGCTGTTTTTT.

V and J are TRBV6-5 and TRBJ2-1; 9 nucleotides agree with TRBD2. The junction had 6 bases not matched to a gene; V was cut back by 7 bases and J by 8 bases. CDR1 MNHEY and CDR2 SVGAGI come from the germline V gene. This CDR3 has 13 amino acids. The CDR3 nucleotides are TGTGCCAGCACGGGCGGGAGGGGAGATGAGCAGTTCTTC. Its translation: CASTGGRGDEQFF.

This chain uses TRBV6-1 with TRBJ1-5, with 7 bases aligning to TRBD1. Germline CDR1 and CDR2: MNHNS and SASEGT. The CDR3 consists of 14 residues. V dropped 8 bases and J dropped 4; count of bases not matched to a gene: 8. For the CDR3, the DNA is TGTGCCAGCCGTTCAGGGGGTCAGAATCAGCCCCAGCATTTT. Translating it yields CASRSGGQNQPQHF.

The CDR3 DNA sequence: TGTGCCAGCTCACCACCAGGGGGGTACCAAGAGACCCAGTACTTC. Encoded protein: CASSPPGGYQETQYF. The rearrangement links TRBV18 to TRBJ2-5; either TRBD1 or TRBD2 may supply D (6 bases each). CDR3 length: 15 amino acids. CDR1 is KGHSH, CDR2 LQKENI, per germline. Between the trimmed V and J ends, which lost 0 bases and 0 bases, there was a span of 8 bases.

There are a few counts of this clone. The V and J genes are TRBV7-8 and TRBJ1-5; tentative D call: TRBD1 (5 bases). Trimming left V 4 bases short and J 2 bases short, with 15 bases between. Per the germline V gene, CDR1 is SGHVS and CDR2 is FQNEAQ. CDR3 length equals 16 residues. CDR3: CASSYAGGAGNQPQHF. CDR3 bases: TGTGCCAGCAGCTACGCAGGAGGGGCTGGCAATCAGCCCCAGCATTTT.

CDR3 loop: CASSRNEGSLYGYTF. CDR3 bases: TGTGCCAGCAGCCGAAACGAGGGCTCCCTCTATGGCTACACCTTC. V and J are TRBV5-6 and TRBJ1-2, with D uncertain. Germline values: CDR1 SGHDT, CDR2 YYEEEE. V was shortened by 4 bases and J by 4 bases, with 17 bases between the two germline ends. The CDR3 extends over 15 amino acids.

This chain links TRBV14 with TRBJ2-6; 7 bases align to TRBD2. Germline CDR1 SGHDN, CDR2 FVKESK. V trimming: 0 bases; J trimming: 1 base; junction bases outside the gene matches: 9. CDR3 size: 19 residues. DNA of the CDR3: TGTGCCAGCAGCCAAGAATGGGCAGGGCGGGGGTCTGGGGCCAACGTCCTGACTTTC. Its translation is CASSQEWAGRGSGANVLTF.

The chain combines TRBV28 with TRBJ1-2; the match to TRBD1 covers 9 bases. This CDR3 contains 14 residues. V lost 5 bases and J lost 6; bases outside the gene matches: 7. Germline assignment: CDR1 MDHEN and CDR2 SYDVKM. This chain's CDR3 is CASSQDRGTNGYTF. CDR3 bases: TGTGCCAGCAGTCAGGACAGGGGTACGAATGGCTACACCTTC.

CDR3 nucleotide sequence: TGTGCCAGCAGCTTAGCAAGGTCCGAGAACACCGGGGAGCTGTTTTTT. This gives the protein CASSLARSENTGELFF. V is TRBV7-9 and J is TRBJ2-2; no clear D. CDR3 length: 16 amino acids. Trimming removed 0 bases at V and 1 base at J, with 9 bases between. Per germline, CDR1 SEHNR and CDR2 FQNEAQ (reference sequence).

The CDR3: CASGGRGTWNTEAFF. The CDR3 DNA sequence: TGTGCCTCTGGGGGGAGGGGCACATGGAACACTGAAGCTTTCTTT. The V gene is TRBV19, the J gene TRBJ1-1, with D possibly being TRBD1 (5 bases). The CDR3 covers 15 residues. V was shortened by 11 bases and J by 1 base, with 20 bases between the two germline ends. Germline V lookup: CDR1 LNHDA, CDR2 SQIVND (reference sequence).

The J gene is TRBJ2-6, the V gene TRBV6-1; D may be TRBD1 or TRBD2 (5 bases each). Trimming shortened V by 7 bases and J by 0 bases, and 10 bases separated the two germline ends. This CDR3 comprises 15 residues. Germline lookup yields CDR1 MNHNS and CDR2 SASEGT. The DNA of the CDR3 is TGTGCCAGCACCCGAGGGGCCTCTGGGGCCAACGTCCTGACTTTC. It is translated as CASTRGASGANVLTF.

The J gene is TRBJ1-1, the V gene TRBV28, with 8 bases that match TRBD1. CDR3 size: 15 residues. V was pared by 1 base and J by 11 bases, with 12 bases of the junction left unmatched. Per germline, CDR1 MDHEN and CDR2 SYDVKM. CDR3 protein: CASSLSAGGAVYAFF. DNA of the CDR3: TGTGCCAGCAGTTTATCAGCAGGGGGCGCGGTATATGCTTTCTTT.

This sequence joins TRBV7-7 and TRBJ2-3; a possible D gene is TRBD1 (6 bases). Trimming took 5 bases from V and 1 from J, leaving 10 bases between them. CDR3 length equals 14 residues. Germline CDR1 and CDR2: SSHAT and FNYEAQ (reference sequence). The CDR3: CASSNGQRTDTQYF. CDR3 DNA sequence: TGTGCCAGCAGCAACGGACAGCGCACAGATACGCAGTATTTT.

This clone was seen a few times. V gene TRBV30 combines with J gene TRBJ2-7; weak D call: TRBD2 (6 bases). The ends were cut back, 3 bases at V and 3 bases at J, with 12 bases in the middle. CDR1 is GTSNPN, CDR2 SVGIG, per germline (reference sequence). CDR3 length equals 13 residues. The CDR3 loop reads CAWRSGLGYEQYF. DNA for the CDR3: TGTGCCTGGAGATCGGGACTGGGCTACGAGCAGTACTTC.

The count of this clone is one. This chain uses TRBV7-9 with TRBJ2-1; D is unclear. V dropped 4 bases and J dropped 4 bases, with 11 bases sitting between them. The CDR3 runs to 14 residues. CDR1 and CDR2 (germline): SEHNR, FQNEAQ (reference sequence). The CDR3 DNA follows: TGTGCCAGCAGCTCGCCTCGACTGTACAATGAGCAGTTCTTC. It codes for CASSSPRLYNEQFF.

The CDR3 here is CASGTSTATQHF. In DNA form, the CDR3 reads TGTGCCAGCGGCACCAGCACGGCGACCCAGCATTTT. The V and J genes are TRBV2 and TRBJ1-5; D is uncertain. V was clipped by 8 bases and J by 11 bases, with 16 bases between them. The CDR3 covers 12 residues. Germline V gene lookup returns CDR1 SNHLY and CDR2 FYNNEI. The full variable domain, in which reference TRBV2 and TRBJ1-5 provide the parts outside the CDR3, is EPEVTQTPSHQVTQMGQEVILRCVPISNHLYFYWYRQILGQKVEFLVSFYNNEISEKSEIFDDQFSVERPDGSNFTLKIRSTKLEDSAMYFCASGTSTATQHFGDGTRLSIL.

The V call is TRBV25-1, the J call TRBJ2-1, with 7 bases that match TRBD2. The CDR3 covers 16 residues. After removal of 4 bases from V and 4 bases from J, the junction contained 10 bases not matched to a gene. CDR1 and CDR2 (germline): MGHDK, SYGVNS. Written as DNA, the CDR3 is TGTGCCAGCAGTGCGATCCTAGCGGACGATTACAATGAGCAGTTCTTC. Translated, it gives CASSAILADDYNEQFF. The entire variable domain, with the rest obtained from reference TRBV25-1 and TRBJ2-1, is as follows: EADIYQTPRYLVIGTGKKITLECSQTMGHDKMYWYQQDPGMELHLIHYSYGVNSTEKGDLSSESTVSRIRTEHFPLTLESARPSHTSQYLCASSAILADDYNEQFFGPGTRLTVL.

The chain carries TRBV28 and TRBJ1-1, with D hard to call. CDR3 length: 12 residues. Trimming left V 3 bases short and J 7 bases short, with 9 bases between. The germline CDR1 and CDR2 sequences are MDHEN and SYDVKM. CDR3 bases: TGTGCCAGCAGTTTGGGGTTCGGTGAAGCTTTCTTT. It specifies CASSLGFGEAFF.

The rearrangement links TRBV28 to TRBJ1-2; no reliable D call. From germline, CDR1 is MDHEN and CDR2 SYDVKM. The CDR3 loop spans 12 amino acids. Trimming shortened V by 5 bases and J by 4 bases, and 8 bases separated the two germline ends. DNA of the CDR3: TGTGCCAGCAGTGGGCGGGTCTATGGCTACACCTTC. Its protein is CASSGRVYGYTF.

The chain joins TRBV5-4 to TRBJ2-2; D ambiguous. Germline CDR1 and CDR2: SGHNT and YYREEE (reference sequence). Trimming took 0 bases from V and 4 from J, leaving 7 bases between them. The CDR3 has 14 amino acids. CDR3 coding DNA: TGTGCCAGCAGCTTGGCCACGTTCACCGGGGAGCTGTTTTTT. Amino acid sequence: CASSLATFTGELFF. The full variable domain, rest sourced from reference TRBV5-4 and TRBJ2-2, is ETGVTQSPTHLIKTRGQQVTLRCSSQSGHNTVSWYQQALGQGPQFIFQYYREEENGRGNFPPRFSGLQFPNYSSELNVNALELDDSALYLCASSLATFTGELFFGEGSRLTVL.

This sequence joins TRBV12-1 and TRBJ2-1; the table calls TRBD2, which could not be checked here. TRBV12-1 has pseudogene status. This CDR3 spans 16 amino acids. The DNA for the CDR3 is TGTGCCAGCAGCGCCCCTTTCGGGGAACTTAACAATGAGCAGTTCTTC. The encoded protein is CASSAPFGELNNEQFF.

The V call is TRBV18, the J call TRBJ1-1; no clear D. The V end was cut by 2 bases, the J end by 4 bases, with 8 bases between. Germline loops: CDR1 KGHSH, CDR2 LQKENI. The CDR3 loop spans 13 amino acids. The CDR3 reads CASSPRVSTEAFF. CDR3 DNA: TGTGCCAGCTCACCAAGGGTGAGCACTGAAGCTTTCTTT.